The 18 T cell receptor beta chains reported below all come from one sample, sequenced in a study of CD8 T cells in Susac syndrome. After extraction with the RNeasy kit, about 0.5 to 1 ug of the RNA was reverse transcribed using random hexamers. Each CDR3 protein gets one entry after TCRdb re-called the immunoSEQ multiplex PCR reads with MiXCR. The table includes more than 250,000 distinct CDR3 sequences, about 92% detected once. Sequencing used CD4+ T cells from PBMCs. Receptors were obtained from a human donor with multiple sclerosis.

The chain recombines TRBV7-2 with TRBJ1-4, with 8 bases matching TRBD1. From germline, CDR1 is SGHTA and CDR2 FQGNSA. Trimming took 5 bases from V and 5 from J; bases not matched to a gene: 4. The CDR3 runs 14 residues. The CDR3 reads CASSHRGGNEKLFF. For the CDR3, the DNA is TGTGCCAGCAGCCACAGGGGGGGGAATGAAAAACTGTTTTTT.

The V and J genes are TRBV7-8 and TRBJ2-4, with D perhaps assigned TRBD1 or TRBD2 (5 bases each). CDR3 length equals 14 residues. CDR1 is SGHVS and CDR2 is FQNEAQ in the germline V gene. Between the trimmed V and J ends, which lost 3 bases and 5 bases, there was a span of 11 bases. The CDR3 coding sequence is TGTGCCAGCAGCTTTTACCGGGACCAAAACATTCAGTACTTC. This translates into CASSFYRDQNIQYF.

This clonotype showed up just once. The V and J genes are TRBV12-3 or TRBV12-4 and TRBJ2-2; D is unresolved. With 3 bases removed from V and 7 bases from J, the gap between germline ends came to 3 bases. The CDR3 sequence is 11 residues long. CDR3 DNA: TGTGCCAGCAGTTTCGGCGGGGAGCTGTTTTTT. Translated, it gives CASSFGGELFF.

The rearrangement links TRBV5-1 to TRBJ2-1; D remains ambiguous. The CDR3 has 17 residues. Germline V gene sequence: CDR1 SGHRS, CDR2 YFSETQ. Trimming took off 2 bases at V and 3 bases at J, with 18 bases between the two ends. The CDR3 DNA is TGCGCCAGCAGCTTATCTCCTCAGGACGGCGGCTACAATGAGCAGTTCTTC. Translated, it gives CASSLSPQDGGYNEQFF.

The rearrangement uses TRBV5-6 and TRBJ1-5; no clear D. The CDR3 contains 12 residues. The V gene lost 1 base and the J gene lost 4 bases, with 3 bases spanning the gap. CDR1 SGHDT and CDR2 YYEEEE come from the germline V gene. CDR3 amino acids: CASSLLNQPQHF. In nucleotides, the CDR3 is TGTGCCAGCAGCTTGTTAAATCAGCCCCAGCATTTT.

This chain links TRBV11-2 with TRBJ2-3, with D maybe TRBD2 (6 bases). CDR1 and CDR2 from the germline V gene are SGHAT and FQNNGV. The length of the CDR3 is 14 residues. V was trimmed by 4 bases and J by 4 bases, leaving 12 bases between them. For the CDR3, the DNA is TGTGCCAGCAGCTCAGAGACTAGTGCAGATACGCAGTATTTT. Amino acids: CASSSETSADTQYF.

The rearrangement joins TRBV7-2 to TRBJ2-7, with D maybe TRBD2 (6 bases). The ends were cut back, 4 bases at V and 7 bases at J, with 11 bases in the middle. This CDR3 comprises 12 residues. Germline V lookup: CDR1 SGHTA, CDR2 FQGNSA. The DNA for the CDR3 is TGTGCCAGCAGCTGGCCGGGGGTTGAGCAGTACTTC. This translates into CASSWPGVEQYF.

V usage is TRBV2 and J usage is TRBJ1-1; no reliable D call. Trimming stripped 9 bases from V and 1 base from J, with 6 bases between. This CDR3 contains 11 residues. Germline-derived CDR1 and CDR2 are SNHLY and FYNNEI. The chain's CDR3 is CARGGNTEAFF. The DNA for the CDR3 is TGTGCCAGGGGCGGGAACACTGAAGCTTTCTTT. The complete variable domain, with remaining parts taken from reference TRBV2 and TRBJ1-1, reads EPEVTQTPSHQVTQMGQEVILRCVPISNHLYFYWYRQILGQKVEFLVSFYNNEISEKSEIFDDQFSVERPDGSNFTLKIRSTKLEDSAMYFCARGGNTEAFFGQGTRLTVV.

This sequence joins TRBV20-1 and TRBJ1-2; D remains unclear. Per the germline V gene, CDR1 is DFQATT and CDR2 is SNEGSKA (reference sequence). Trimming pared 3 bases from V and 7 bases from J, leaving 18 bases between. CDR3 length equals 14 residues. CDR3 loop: CSARASRLERGYTF. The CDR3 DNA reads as TGCAGTGCTAGGGCGTCCAGATTGGAACGTGGCTACACCTTC.

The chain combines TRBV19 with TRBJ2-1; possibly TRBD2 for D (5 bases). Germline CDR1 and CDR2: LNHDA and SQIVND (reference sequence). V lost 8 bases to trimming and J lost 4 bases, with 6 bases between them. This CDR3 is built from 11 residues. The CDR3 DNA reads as TGTGCCAGTTGGAGGTACAATGAGCAGTTCTTC. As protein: CASWRYNEQFF.

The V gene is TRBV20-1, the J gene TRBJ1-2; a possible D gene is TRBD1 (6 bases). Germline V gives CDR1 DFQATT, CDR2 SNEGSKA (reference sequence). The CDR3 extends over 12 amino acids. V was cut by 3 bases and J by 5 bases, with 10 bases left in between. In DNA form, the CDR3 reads TGCAGTGCTAGGAACAGGGAGTATGGCTACACCTTC. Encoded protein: CSARNREYGYTF.

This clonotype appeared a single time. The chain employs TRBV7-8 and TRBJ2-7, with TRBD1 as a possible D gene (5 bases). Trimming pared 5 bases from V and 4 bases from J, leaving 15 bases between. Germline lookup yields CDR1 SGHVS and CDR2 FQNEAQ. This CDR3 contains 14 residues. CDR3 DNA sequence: TGTGCCAGCAGCCCCCGCAGGGATCCTTACGAGCAGTACTTC. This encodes CASSPRRDPYEQYF.

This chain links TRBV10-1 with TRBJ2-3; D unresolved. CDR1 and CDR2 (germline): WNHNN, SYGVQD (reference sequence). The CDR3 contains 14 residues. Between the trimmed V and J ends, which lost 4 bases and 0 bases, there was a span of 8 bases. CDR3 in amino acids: CASSGPSSTDTQYF. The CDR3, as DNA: TGCGCCAGCAGTGGTCCCTCGAGCACAGATACGCAGTATTTT.

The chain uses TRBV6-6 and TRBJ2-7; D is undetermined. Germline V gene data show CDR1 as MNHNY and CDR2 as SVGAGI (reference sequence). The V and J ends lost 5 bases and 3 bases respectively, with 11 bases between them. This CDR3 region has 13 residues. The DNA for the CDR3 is TGTGCCAGCAGTCAGAGGAAGAACTACGAGCAGTACTTC. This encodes CASSQRKNYEQYF.

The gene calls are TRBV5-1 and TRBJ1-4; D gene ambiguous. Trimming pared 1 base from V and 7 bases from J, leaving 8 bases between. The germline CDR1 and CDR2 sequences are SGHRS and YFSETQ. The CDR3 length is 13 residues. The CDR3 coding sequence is TGCGCCAGCAGCTTGAGAGCGGGTGAAAAACTGTTTTTT. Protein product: CASSLRAGEKLFF.

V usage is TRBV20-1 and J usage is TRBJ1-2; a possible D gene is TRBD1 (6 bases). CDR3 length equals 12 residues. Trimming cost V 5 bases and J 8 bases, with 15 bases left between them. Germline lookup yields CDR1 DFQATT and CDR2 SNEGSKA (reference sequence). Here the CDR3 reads CSASLRGLGYTF. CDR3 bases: TGCAGTGCTTCTTTAAGGGGGTTAGGCTACACCTTC.

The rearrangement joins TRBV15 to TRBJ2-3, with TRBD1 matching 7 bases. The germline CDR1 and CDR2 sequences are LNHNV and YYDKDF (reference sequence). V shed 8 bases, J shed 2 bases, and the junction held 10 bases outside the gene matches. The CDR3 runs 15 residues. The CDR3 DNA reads TGTGCCACCTCAAGGACAGGATCCTTCACAGATACGCAGTATTTT. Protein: CATSRTGSFTDTQYF.

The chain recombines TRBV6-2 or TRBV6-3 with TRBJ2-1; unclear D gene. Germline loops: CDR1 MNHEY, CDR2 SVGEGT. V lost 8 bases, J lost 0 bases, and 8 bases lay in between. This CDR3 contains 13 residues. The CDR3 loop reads CASGWSSYNEQFF. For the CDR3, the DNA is TGTGCCAGCGGCTGGAGCTCCTACAATGAGCAGTTCTTC.